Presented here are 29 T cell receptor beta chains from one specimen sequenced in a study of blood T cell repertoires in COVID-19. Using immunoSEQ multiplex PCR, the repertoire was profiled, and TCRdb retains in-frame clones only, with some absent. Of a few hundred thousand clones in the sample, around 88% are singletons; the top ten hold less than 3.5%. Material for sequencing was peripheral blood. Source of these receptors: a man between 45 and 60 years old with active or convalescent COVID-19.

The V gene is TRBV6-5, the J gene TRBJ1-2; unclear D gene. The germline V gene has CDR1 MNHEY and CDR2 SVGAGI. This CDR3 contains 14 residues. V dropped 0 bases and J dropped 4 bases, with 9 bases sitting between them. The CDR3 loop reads CASSYSRLGYGYTF. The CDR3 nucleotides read TGTGCCAGCAGTTACTCGAGGTTAGGCTATGGCTACACCTTC.

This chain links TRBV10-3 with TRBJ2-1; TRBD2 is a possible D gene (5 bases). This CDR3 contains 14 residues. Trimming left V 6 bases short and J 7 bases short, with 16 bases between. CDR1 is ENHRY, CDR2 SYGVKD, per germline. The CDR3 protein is CAIRGSEYGNEQFF. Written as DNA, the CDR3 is TGTGCCATCAGAGGGAGTGAATACGGGAATGAGCAGTTCTTC.

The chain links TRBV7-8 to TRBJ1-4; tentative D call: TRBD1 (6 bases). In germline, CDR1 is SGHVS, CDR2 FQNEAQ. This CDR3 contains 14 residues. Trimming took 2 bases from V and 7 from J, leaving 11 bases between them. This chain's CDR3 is CASSLQGLSEKLFF. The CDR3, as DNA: TGTGCCAGCAGCTTACAGGGGCTTAGTGAAAAACTGTTTTTT.

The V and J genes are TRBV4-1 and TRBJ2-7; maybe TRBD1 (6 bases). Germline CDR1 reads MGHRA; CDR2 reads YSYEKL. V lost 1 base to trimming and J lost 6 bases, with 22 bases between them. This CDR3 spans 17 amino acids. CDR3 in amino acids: CASSQGPPIGGRTEQYF. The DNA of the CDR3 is TGCGCCAGCAGCCAAGGACCCCCCATAGGGGGTAGAACCGAGCAGTACTTC.

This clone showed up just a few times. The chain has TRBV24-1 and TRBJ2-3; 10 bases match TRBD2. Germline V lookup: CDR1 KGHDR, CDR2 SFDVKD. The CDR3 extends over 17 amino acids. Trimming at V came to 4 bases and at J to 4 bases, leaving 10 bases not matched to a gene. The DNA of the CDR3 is TGTGCCACCAGTGACCCGACAGCCCTAGCGGGAGCAGATACGCAGTATTTT. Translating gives CATSDPTALAGADTQYF.

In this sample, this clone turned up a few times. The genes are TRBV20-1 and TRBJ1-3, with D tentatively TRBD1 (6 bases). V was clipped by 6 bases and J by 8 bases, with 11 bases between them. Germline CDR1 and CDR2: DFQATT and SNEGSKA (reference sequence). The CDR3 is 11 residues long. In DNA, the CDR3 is TGCAGTGCCATTTACAGGGACACCATATATTTT. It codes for CSAIYRDTIYF.

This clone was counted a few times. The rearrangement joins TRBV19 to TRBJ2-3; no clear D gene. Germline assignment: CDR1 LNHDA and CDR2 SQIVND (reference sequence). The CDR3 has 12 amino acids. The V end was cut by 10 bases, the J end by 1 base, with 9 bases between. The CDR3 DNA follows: TGTGCCACCTCAACGGGCACAGATACGCAGTATTTT. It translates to CATSTGTDTQYF.

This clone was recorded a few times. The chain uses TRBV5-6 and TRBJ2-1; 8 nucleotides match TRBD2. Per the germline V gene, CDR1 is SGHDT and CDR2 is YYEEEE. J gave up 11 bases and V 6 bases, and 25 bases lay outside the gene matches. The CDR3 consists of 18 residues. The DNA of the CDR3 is TGTGCCAGCACCCCCCTCGAAGGGACTAGAAATAGGTTTATGAAGCAGTTCTTC. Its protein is CASTPLEGTRNRFMKQFF.

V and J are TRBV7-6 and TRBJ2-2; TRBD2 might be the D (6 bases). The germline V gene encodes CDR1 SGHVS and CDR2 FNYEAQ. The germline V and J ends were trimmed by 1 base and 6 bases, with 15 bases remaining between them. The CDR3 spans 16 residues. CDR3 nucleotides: TGTGCCAGCAGCTTAGAAGGGACTGGGATGCCCGGGGAGCTGTTTTTT. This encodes CASSLEGTGMPGELFF. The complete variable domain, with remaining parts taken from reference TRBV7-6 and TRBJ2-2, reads GAGVSQSPRYKVTKRGQDVALRCDPISGHVSLYWYRQALGQGPEFLTYFNYEAQQDKSGLPNDRFSAERPEGSISTLTIQRTEQRDSAMYRCASSLEGTGMPGELFFGEGSRLTVL.

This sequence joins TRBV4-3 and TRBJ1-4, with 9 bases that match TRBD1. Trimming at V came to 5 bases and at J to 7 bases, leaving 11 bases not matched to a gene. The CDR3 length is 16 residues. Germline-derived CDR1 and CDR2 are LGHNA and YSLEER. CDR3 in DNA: TGCGCCAGCAGCGCGGGACAGGGATTCCGGGGTGAAAAACTGTTTTTT. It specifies CASSAGQGFRGEKLFF.

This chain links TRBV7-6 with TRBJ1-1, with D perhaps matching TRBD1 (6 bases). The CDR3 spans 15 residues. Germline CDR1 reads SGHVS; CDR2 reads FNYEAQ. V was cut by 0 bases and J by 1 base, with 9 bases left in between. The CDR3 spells CASSLAGHRNTEAFF. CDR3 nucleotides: TGTGCCAGCAGCTTAGCGGGACATAGGAACACTGAAGCTTTCTTT. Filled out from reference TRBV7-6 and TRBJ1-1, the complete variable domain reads GAGVSQSPRYKVTKRGQDVALRCDPISGHVSLYWYRQALGQGPEFLTYFNYEAQQDKSGLPNDRFSAERPEGSISTLTIQRTEQRDSAMYRCASSLAGHRNTEAFFGQGTRLTVV.

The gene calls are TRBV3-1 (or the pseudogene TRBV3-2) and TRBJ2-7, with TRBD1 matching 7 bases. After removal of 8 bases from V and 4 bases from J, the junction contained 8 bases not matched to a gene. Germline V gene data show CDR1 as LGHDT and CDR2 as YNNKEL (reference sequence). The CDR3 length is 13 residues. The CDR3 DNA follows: TGTGCCAGCGGGTCCACAGGGGAATACGAGCAGTACTTC. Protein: CASGSTGEYEQYF.

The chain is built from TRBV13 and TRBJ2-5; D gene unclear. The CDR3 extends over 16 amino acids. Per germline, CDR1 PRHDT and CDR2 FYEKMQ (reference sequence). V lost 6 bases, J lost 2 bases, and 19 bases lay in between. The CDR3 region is CASSPREARRQETQYF. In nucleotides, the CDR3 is TGTGCCAGCAGTCCCCGAGAGGCAAGAAGGCAAGAGACCCAGTACTTC.

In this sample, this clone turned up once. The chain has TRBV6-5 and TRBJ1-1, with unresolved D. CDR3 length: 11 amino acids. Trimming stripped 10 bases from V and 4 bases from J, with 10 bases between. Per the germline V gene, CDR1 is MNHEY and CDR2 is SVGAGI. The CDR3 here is CATLRSTEAFF. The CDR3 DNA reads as TGTGCCACCCTTCGGTCCACTGAAGCTTTCTTT.

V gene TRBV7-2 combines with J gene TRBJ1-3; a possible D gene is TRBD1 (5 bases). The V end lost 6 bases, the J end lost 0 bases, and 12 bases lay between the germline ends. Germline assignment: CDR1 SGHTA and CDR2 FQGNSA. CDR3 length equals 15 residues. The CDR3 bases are TGTGCCAGCAGACAACAGGCCTCCTCTGGAAACACCATATATTTT. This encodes CASRQQASSGNTIYF.

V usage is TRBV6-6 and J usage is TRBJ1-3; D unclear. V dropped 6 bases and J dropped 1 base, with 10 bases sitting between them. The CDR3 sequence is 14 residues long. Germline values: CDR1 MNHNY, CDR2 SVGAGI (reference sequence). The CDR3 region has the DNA TGTGCCAGCAGGCCCACATCTTCTGGAAACACCATATATTTT. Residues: CASRPTSSGNTIYF.

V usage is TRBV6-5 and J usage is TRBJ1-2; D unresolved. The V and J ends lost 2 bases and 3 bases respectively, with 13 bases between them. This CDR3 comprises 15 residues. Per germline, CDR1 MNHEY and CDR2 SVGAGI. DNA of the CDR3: TGTGCCAGCAGTTACCTCACGCCGGGAGACTATGGCTACACCTTC. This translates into CASSYLTPGDYGYTF.

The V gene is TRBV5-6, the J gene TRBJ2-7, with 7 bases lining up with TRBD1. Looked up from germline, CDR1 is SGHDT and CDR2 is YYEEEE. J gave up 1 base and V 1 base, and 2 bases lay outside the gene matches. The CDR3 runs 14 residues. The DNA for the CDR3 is TGTGCCAGCAGCTTGTGGGACAGTTCCTACGAGCAGTACTTC. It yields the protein CASSLWDSSYEQYF.

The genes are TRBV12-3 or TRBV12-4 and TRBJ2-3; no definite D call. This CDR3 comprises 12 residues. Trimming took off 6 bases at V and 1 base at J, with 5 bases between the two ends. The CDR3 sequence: CASSRGTDTQYF. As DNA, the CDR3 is TGTGCCAGCAGCCGGGGCACAGATACGCAGTATTTT.

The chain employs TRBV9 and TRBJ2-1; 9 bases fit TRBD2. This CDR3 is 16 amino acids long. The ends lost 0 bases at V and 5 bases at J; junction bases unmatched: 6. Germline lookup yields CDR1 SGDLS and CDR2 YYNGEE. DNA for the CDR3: TGTGCCAGCAGCGTAGGCGGCGGGGGGGCCGACAATGAGCAGTTCTTC. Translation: CASSVGGGGADNEQFF.

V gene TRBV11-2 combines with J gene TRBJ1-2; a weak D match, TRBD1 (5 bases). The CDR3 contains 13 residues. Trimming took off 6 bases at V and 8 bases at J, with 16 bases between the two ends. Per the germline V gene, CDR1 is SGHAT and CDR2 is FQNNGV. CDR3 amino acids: CASRDDRWEGYTF. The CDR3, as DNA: TGTGCCAGCAGGGATGACAGATGGGAAGGCTACACCTTC.

The CDR3 DNA sequence: TGCGCCAGCAGTACTTACAGGGCGAATGAGCAGTTCTTC. Amino acid sequence: CASSTYRANEQFF. The genes are TRBV10-1 and TRBJ2-1, with a weak D call TRBD1 (6 bases). The germline gives CDR1 WNHNN, CDR2 SYGVQD (reference sequence). Trimming stripped 5 bases from V and 7 bases from J, with 12 bases between. The CDR3 spans 13 residues.

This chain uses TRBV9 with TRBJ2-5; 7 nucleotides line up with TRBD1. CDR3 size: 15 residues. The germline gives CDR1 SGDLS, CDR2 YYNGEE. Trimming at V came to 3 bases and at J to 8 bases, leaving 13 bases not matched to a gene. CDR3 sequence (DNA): TGTGCCAGCAGCGGGGACAGTAGCCGTTGGCTCACCCAGTACTTC. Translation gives CASSGDSSRWLTQYF.

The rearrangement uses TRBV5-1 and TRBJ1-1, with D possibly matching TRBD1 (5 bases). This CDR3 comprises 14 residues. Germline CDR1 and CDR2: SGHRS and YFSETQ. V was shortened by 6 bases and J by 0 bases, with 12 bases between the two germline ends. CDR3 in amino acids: CASTLDRLNTEAFF. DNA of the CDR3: TGCGCCAGCACCTTAGACAGATTGAACACTGAAGCTTTCTTT.

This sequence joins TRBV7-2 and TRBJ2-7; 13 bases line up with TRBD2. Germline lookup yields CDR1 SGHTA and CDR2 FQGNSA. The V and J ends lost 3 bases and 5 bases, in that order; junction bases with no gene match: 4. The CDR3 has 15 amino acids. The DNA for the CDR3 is TGTGCCAGCAGCTTGACTAGCGGGAGGTTCAACGAGCAGTACTTC. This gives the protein CASSLTSGRFNEQYF.

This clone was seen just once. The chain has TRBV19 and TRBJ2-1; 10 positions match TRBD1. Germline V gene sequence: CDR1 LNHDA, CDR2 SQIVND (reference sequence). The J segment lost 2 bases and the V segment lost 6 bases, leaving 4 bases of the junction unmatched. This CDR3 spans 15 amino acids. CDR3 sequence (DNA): TGTGCCAGTAGCCTAGGACAGGGGGCCTACAATGAGCAGTTCTTC. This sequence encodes CASSLGQGAYNEQFF.

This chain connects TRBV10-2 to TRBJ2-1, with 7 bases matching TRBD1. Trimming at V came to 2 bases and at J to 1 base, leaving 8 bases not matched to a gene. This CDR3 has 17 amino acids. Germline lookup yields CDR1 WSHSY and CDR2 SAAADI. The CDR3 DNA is TGCGCCAGCAGTGAGCCCTTCGAGGGGGCGTCCTACAATGAGCAGTTCTTC. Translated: CASSEPFEGASYNEQFF.

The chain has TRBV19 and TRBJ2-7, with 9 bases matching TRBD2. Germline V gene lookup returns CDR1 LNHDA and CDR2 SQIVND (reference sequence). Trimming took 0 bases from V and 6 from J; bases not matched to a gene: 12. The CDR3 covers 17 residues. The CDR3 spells CASSIDRLPSGKGEQYF. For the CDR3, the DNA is TGTGCCAGTAGTATAGATAGGCTCCCTAGCGGGAAGGGCGAGCAGTACTTC.

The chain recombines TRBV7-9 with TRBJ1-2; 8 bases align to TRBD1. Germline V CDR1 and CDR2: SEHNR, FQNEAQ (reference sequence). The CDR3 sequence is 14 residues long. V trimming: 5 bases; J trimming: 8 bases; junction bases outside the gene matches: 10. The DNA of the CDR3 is TGTGCCAGCAGCCCACAGGGGGGCCCGTTCGGCTACACCTTC. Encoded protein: CASSPQGGPFGYTF.